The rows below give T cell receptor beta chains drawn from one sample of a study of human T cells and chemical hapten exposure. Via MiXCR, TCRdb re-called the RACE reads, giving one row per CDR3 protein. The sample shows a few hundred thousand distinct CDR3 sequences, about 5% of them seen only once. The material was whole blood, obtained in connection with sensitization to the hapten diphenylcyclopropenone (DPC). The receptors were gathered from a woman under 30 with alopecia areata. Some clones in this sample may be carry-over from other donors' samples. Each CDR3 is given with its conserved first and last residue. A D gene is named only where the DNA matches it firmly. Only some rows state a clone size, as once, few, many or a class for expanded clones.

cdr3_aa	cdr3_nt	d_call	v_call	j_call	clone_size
CASSPMRLAGGAYEQYF	TGTGCCAGCTCACCAATGAGACTAGCGGGGGGGGCCTACGAGCAGTACTTC	TRBD2	TRBV18	TRBJ2-7	many
CSVARGQGLSGANVLTF	TGCAGCGTTGCCAGGGGACAGGGCCTATCTGGGGCCAACGTCCTGACTTTC	TRBD1	TRBV29-1	TRBJ2-6	few
CASSLGAAAGNTIYF	TGTGCCAGCAGCTTAGGGGCCGCCGCTGGAAACACCATATATTTT	.	TRBV7-8	TRBJ1-3	few
CSARDGQGGNSPLHF	TGCAGTGCTAGAGATGGACAGGGGGGTAATTCACCCCTCCACTTT	TRBD1	TRBV20-1	TRBJ1-6	many
CASSPGQGIGELFF	TGTGCCAGCAGCCCGGGACAGGGGATCGGGGAGCTGTTTTTT	TRBD1	TRBV7-8	TRBJ2-2	many
CSVTGGTNEKLFF	TGCAGCGTGACAGGGGGCACTAATGAAAAACTGTTTTTT	TRBD1	TRBV29-1	TRBJ1-4	many
CASSLLTSGETQYF	TGTGCCAGCAGTTTACTTACCTCTGGGGAGACCCAGTACTTC	.	TRBV27	TRBJ2-5	.
CASSLDAGTYEQYF	TGCGCCAGCAGCTTGGATGCAGGGACGTACGAGCAGTACTTC	.	TRBV5-1	TRBJ2-7	many
CASKTSREGQPQHF	TGTGCCAGCAAGACGAGCAGGGAAGGTCAGCCCCAGCATTTT	.	TRBV21-1	TRBJ1-5	.
CASSPITYEQYF	TGTGCCAGCAGCCCGATTACCTACGAGCAGTACTTC	.	TRBV7-2	TRBJ2-7	few
CASSPQGQGEKQYF	TGTGCCAGCAGCCCCCAGGGACAGGGGGAAAAGCAGTACTTC	TRBD1	TRBV13	TRBJ2-7	few
CSAIRTSGAGTDTQYF	TGCAGTGCCATCCGGACTAGCGGGGCAGGCACAGATACGCAGTATTTT	TRBD2	TRBV20-1	TRBJ2-3	once